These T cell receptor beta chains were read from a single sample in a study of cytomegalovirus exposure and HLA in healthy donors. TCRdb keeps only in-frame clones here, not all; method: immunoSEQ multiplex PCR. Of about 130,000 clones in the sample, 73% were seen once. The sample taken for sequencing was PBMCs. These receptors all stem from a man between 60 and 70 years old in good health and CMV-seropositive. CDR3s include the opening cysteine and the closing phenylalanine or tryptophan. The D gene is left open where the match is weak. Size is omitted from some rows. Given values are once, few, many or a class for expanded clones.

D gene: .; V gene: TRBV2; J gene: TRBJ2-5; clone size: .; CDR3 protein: CASSVWRGEETQYF; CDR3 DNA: TGTGCCAGCAGTGTTTGGCGGGGTGAAGAGACCCAGTACTTC
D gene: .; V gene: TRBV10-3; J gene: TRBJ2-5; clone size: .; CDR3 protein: CAISGLNQETQYF; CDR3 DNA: TGTGCCATCAGTGGGCTCAACCAAGAGACCCAGTACTTC
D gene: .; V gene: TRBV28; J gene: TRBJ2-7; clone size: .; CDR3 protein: CASSDSLKYEQYF; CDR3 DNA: TGTGCCAGCAGTGATAGCCTTAAGTACGAGCAGTACTTC
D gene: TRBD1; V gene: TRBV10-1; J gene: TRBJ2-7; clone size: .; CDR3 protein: CASSVTGSYEQYF; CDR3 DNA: TGCGCCAGCAGTGTGACAGGGTCCTACGAGCAGTACTTC
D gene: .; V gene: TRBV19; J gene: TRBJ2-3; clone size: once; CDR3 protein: CASSISPYMDTQYF; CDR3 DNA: TGTGCCAGTAGTATATCCCCGTACATGGATACGCAGTATTTT
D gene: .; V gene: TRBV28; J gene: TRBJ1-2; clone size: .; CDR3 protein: CASRAAVSGGDYGYTF; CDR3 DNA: TGTGCCAGCAGGGCCGCAGTCTCGGGGGGAGACTATGGCTACACCTTC
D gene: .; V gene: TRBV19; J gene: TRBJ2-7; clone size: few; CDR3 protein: CASRVTGAYEQYF; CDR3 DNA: TGTGCCAGTAGGGTGACAGGAGCCTACGAGCAGTACTTC
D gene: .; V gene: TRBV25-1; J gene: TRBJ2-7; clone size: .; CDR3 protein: CASSEVGWSYEQYF; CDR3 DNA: TGTGCCAGCAGTGAAGTCGGGTGGTCCTACGAGCAGTACTTC
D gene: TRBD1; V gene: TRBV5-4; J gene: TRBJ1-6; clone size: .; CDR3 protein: CASSSDRTNSPLHF; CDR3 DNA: TGTGCCAGCAGCTCGGACAGGACGAATTCACCCCTCCACTTT
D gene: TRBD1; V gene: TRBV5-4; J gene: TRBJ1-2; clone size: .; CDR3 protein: CASSFDLQGAFGYTF; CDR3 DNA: TGTGCCAGCAGCTTCGACCTACAGGGGGCCTTTGGCTACACCTTC
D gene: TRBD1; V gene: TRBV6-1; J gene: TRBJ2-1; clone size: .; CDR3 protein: CASGLQGAYNEQFF; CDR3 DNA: TGTGCCAGCGGGCTACAGGGGGCCTACAATGAGCAGTTCTTC
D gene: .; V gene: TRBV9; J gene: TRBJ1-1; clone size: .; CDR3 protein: CASSVLLGVNTEAFF; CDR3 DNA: TGTGCCAGCAGCGTCCTTTTGGGAGTGAACACTGAAGCTTTCTTT
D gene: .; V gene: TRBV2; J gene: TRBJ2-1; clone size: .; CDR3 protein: CASSEFFLGGNEQFF; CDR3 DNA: TGTGCCAGCAGTGAATTTTTCCTGGGGGGCAATGAGCAGTTCTTC
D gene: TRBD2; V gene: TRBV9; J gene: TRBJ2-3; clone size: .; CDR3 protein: CASSVGGGDTQYF; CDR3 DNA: TGTGCCAGCAGCGTGGGGGGGGGAGATACGCAGTATTTT
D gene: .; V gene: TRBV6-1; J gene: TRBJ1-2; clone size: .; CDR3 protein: CASSEFDSAYGYTF; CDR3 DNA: TGTGCCAGCAGTGAATTTGACAGCGCCTATGGCTACACCTTC
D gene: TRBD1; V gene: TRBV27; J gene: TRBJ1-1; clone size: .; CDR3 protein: CASRRRGLQNTEAFF; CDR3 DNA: TGTGCCAGCAGACGCAGGGGGCTTCAGAACACTGAAGCTTTCTTT
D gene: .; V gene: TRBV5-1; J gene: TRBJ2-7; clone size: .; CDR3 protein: CASSLRETNRETAYEQYF; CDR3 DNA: TGCGCCAGCAGCCTACGAGAGACGAACAGGGAAACAGCCTACGAGCAGTACTTC
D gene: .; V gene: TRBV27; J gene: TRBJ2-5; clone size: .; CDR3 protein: CASSPLAIHRETQYF; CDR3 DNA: TGTGCCAGCAGTCCACTTGCCATCCACAGGGAGACCCAGTACTTC
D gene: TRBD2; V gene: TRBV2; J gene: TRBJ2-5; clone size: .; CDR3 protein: CASSDSGGGKTQYF; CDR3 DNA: TGTGCCAGCAGTGATAGCGGGGGCGGGAAGACCCAGTACTTC
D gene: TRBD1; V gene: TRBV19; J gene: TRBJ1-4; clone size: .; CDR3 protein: CASSIDQGDRDELFF; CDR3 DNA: TGTGCCAGTAGTATAGACCAGGGGGATCGTGACGAACTGTTTTTT
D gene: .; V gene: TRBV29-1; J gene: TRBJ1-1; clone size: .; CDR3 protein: CSVAAGYEAFF; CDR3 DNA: TGCAGCGTCGCGGCAGGGTATGAAGCTTTCTTT
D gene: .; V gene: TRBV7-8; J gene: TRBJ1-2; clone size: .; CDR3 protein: CASSPQTGSGGYTF; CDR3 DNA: TGTGCCAGCAGCCCGCAGACAGGATCGGGTGGCTACACCTTC